The clone carrying this T cell receptor (beta chain) occurred many times. Compared with germline, one end of the junction differs, possibly owing to a read error. This record comes from a study of T cells in Graves' hyperthyroidism and ophthalmopathy. It was RNA transcripts that yielded the amplified TCR beta CDR3 regions. The study used the HTBI primer set for a first-round RT-PCR of the TCR CDR3. TCRdb itself ran the multiplex PCR reads through MiXCR, one entry per CDR3 protein. The top ten hold roughly 13% of the sample, which has 500,000 to 650,000 distinct CDR3 sequences, less than 15% seen once. Germline CDR1 MNHNS, CDR2 SASEGT. The CDR3 spans 11 residues.

The rearrangement joins TRBV6-1 to TRBJ2-7; D is possibly TRBD1 (6 bases). Source material: blood. This clonotype was sampled from a woman in her forties with Graves' hyperthyroidism. The DNA for the CDR3 is TGTGCCAGCATTGAAGGGGGAGAGCAGTACTTC. Translated, it gives CASIEGGEQYF.